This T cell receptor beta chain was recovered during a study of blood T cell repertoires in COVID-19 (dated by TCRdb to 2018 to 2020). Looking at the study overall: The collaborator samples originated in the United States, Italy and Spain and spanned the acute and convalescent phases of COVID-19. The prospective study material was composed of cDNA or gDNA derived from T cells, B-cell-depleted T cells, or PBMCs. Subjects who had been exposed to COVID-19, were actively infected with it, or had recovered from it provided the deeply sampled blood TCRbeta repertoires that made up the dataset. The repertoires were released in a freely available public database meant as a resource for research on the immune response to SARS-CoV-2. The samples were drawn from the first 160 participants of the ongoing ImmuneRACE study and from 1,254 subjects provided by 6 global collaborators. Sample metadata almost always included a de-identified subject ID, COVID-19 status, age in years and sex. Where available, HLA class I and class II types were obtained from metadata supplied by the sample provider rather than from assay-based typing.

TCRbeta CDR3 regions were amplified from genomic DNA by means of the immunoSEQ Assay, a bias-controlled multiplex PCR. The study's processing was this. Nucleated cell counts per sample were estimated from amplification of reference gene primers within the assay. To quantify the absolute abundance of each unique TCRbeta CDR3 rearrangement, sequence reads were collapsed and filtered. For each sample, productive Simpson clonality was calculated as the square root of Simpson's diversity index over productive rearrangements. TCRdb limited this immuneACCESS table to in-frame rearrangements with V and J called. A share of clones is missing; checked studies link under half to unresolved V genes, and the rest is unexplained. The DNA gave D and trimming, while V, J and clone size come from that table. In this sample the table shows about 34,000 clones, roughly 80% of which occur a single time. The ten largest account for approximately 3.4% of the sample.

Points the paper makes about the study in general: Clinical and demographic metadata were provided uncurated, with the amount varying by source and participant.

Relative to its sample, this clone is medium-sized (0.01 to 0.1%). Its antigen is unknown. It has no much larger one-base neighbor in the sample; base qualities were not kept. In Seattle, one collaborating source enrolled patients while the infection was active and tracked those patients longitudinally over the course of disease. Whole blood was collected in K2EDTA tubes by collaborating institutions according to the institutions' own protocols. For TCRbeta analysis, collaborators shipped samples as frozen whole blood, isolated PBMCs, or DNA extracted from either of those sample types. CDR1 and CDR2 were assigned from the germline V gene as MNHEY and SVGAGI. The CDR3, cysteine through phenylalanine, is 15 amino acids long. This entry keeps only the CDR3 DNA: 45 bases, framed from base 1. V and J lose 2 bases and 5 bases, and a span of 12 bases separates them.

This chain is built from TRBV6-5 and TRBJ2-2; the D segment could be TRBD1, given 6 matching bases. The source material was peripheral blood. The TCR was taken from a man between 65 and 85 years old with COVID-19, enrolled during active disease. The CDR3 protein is CASSYVTGRTGELFF. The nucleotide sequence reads TGTGCCAGCAGTTACGTCACAGGGCGGACCGGGGAGCTGTTTTTT.